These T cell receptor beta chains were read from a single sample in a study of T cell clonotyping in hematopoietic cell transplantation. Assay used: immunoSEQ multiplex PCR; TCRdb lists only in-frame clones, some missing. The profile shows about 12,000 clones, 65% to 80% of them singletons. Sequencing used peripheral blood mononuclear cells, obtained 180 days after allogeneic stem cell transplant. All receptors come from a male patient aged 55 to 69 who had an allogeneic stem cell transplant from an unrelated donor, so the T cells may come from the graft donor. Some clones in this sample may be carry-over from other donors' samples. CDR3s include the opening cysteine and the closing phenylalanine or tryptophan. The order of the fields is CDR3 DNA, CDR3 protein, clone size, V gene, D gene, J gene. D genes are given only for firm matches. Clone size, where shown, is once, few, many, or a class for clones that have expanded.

TGTGCCAGCAGCTCCCAAGCGGGAGCGTTACACGAGCAGTACTTC | CASSSQAGALHEQYF | once | TRBV7-2 | TRBD2 | TRBJ2-7
TGTGCCAGTAGCTCTAACAGCGACCAGCCCCAGCATTTT | CASSSNSDQPQHF | few | TRBV19 | NA | TRBJ1-5
TGTGCCAGCAGTTCGGTGGACCGCGGACCGAGAGATACGCAGTATTTT | CASSSVDRGPRDTQYF | NA | TRBV28 | NA | TRBJ2-3
TGTGCCAGCAGCTTGACAGGGCCTCCCTACGAGCAGTACTTC | CASSLTGPPYEQYF | once | TRBV7-9 | TRBD1 | TRBJ2-7
TGTGCCAGCAGCTTAGCAGCGAACACTGAAGCTTTCTTT | CASSLAANTEAFF | NA | TRBV11-1 | NA | TRBJ1-1
TGTGCCAGCAGCCAAGGAGGAGGGGAACGATATGGCTACACCTTC | CASSQGGGERYGYTF | NA | TRBV14 | NA | TRBJ1-2
TGTGCCTGGAGTGGGGGCAGGAGGTGGAACACTGAAGCTTTCTTT | CAWSGGRRWNTEAFF | NA | TRBV30 | NA | TRBJ1-1
TGTGCCAGCAGTGGCGGGGGGCTGGGTCAGTACTTC | CASSGGGLGQYF | once | TRBV6-6 | TRBD2 | TRBJ2-7
TGTGCCAGCAGCGAGACAGGAGTGGCTGGGCCCCAGCATTTT | CASSETGVAGPQHF | NA | TRBV7-9 | NA | TRBJ1-5
TGTGCCAGCAGTGAATTGGGGGCAGCTGGAAACACCATATATTTT | CASSELGAAGNTIYF | NA | TRBV25-1 | NA | TRBJ1-3
TGTGCCAGCTCACCGCGGGGCTTAATGAACACTGAAGCTTTCTTT | CASSPRGLMNTEAFF | NA | TRBV9 | NA | TRBJ1-1
TGTGCCAGCAGCCCATTACCAGGGAGAAACACTGAAGCTTTCTTT | CASSPLPGRNTEAFF | NA | TRBV13 | NA | TRBJ1-1
TGTGCCAGTAGTATAGATCCCCTAGCGGGGCCCCAAGAGACCCAGTACTTC | CASSIDPLAGPQETQYF | NA | TRBV19 | TRBD2 | TRBJ2-5
TGTGCCAGCAGCTTAACCTCTTCTGGGGCCAACGTCCTGACTTTC | CASSLTSSGANVLTF | NA | TRBV7-3 | NA | TRBJ2-6
TGCAGCGTTGACTCGGGACGGATGAACACCGGGGAGCTGTTTTTT | CSVDSGRMNTGELFF | NA | TRBV29-1 | NA | TRBJ2-2
TGTGCCTGGAGTGTGGTTAGCGCAGATACGCAGTATTTT | CAWSVVSADTQYF | once | TRBV30 | NA | TRBJ2-3
TGTGCCAGCAGTTCGACAGGGGGCAGGTATGGCTACACCTTC | CASSSTGGRYGYTF | NA | TRBV27 | TRBD1 | TRBJ1-2
TGCGCCAGCAAGGCGGAAGGAGGGGGCGCCTTGAATGAAAAACTGTTTTTT | CASKAEGGGALNEKLFF | few | TRBV4-1 | TRBD1 | TRBJ1-4
TGTGCCAGCAGCCCCTACATCCGGGGCAACGAGCAGTACTTC | CASSPYIRGNEQYF | few | TRBV16 | NA | TRBJ2-7
TGTGCCAGCAGCACGGGACAGGGGAGTTCTGGGGCCAACGTCCTGACTTTC | CASSTGQGSSGANVLTF | few | TRBV7-9 | TRBD1 | TRBJ2-6
TGTGCCAGCAGCCAGGGGGAACACTCTGGGGCCAACGTCCTGACTTTC | CASSQGEHSGANVLTF | NA | TRBV28 | TRBD1 | TRBJ2-6
TGTGCCAGCAGCCAAGTGGGGGGTAACTATGGCTACACCTTC | CASSQVGGNYGYTF | few | TRBV14 | NA | TRBJ1-2
TGTGCCAGTAGTATCAGTGTCGGACAGGGATTATTCTATGGCTACACCTTC | CASSISVGQGLFYGYTF | NA | TRBV19 | TRBD1 | TRBJ1-2
TGTGCCAGCAGCCTCCAGGGGGGCAGCTATGGCTACACCTTC | CASSLQGGSYGYTF | NA | TRBV6-5 | TRBD1 | TRBJ1-2
TGTGCCAGCAGACCGGGACAGGGGAACGAAAAACTGTTTTTT | CASRPGQGNEKLFF | NA | TRBV6-5 | TRBD1 | TRBJ1-4
TGTGCCAGCAGTTACTCTTTGAGTGGAAACACCATATATTTT | CASSYSLSGNTIYF | few | TRBV6-5 | NA | TRBJ1-3
TGTGCCAGCAGGTCCTACTACGAGCAGTACTTC | CASRSYYEQYF | NA | TRBV6-1 | NA | TRBJ2-7
TGTGCCATCACCGGGCTGGGCACTGAAGCTTTCTTT | CAITGLGTEAFF | once | TRBV10-3 | NA | TRBJ1-1
TGTGCCAGCAGCTTAGGAGTTACGCAGTATTTT | CASSLGVTQYF | once | TRBV11-2 | NA | TRBJ2-3
TGCGCCAGCAGCTTGGGCCTAGGGGCCTACCAAGAGACCCAGTACTTC | CASSLGLGAYQETQYF | NA | TRBV5-1 | NA | TRBJ2-5
TGTGCCAGCAGCCTCACTTCGACAGGGGTTGGCGGAAACACCATATATTTT | CASSLTSTGVGGNTIYF | NA | TRBV7-6 | TRBD1 | TRBJ1-3
TGTGCCAGCAGCTTGAAAGCGGGAGGCTACAATGAGCAGTTCTTC | CASSLKAGGYNEQFF | NA | TRBV5-6 | TRBD2 | TRBJ2-1
TGTGCCAGCAGCTCTGGACTCGGCTACGAGCAGTACTTC | CASSSGLGYEQYF | NA | TRBV4-2 | NA | TRBJ2-7
TGTGCCAGCAGCTTAGCTTGGGAACCTAATGAAAAACTGTTTTTT | CASSLAWEPNEKLFF | NA | TRBV7-9 | NA | TRBJ1-4
TGCGCCAGCAGCCAGGCCCCGGACAGGGTTAGGGATGAAAAACTGTTTTTT | CASSQAPDRVRDEKLFF | NA | TRBV4-3 | TRBD1 | TRBJ1-4
TGCAGCGCCTCAGGAAAAGAGACCCAGTACTTC | CSASGKETQYF | NA | TRBV20-1 | NA | TRBJ2-5
TGTGCCTGGAGTCGACAGTACGAGCAGTACTTC | CAWSRQYEQYF | NA | TRBV30 | NA | TRBJ2-7
TGCGCCAGCAGCCCGACAAGAGACAAGATAAGGGGTCCCTATGGCTACACCTTC | CASSPTRDKIRGPYGYTF | NA | TRBV4-3 | NA | TRBJ1-2
TGTGCCTGGAGTCCAGGACCGGATGAAGCTTTCTTT | CAWSPGPDEAFF | NA | TRBV30 | NA | TRBJ1-1
TGTGCCAGCAGTTCTACAGGGGGCTACCAGCCCCAGCATTTT | CASSSTGGYQPQHF | NA | TRBV6-6 | TRBD1 | TRBJ1-5
TGTGCCAGCAGTTTCAGGGTGTATCAGCCCCAGCATTTT | CASSFRVYQPQHF | NA | TRBV28 | NA | TRBJ1-5
TGTGCCAGCAGCTTAGACCGGGAGGCTTCCGAGCAGTACTTC | CASSLDREASEQYF | NA | TRBV7-6 | TRBD2 | TRBJ2-7
TGTGCCAGCAGCTTTCCGACCGGGGAGCTGTTTTTT | CASSFPTGELFF | NA | TRBV7-2 | NA | TRBJ2-2
TGCGCCAGCAGCCAAGGGGCCTCGGACGGAGCTTTCTTT | CASSQGASDGAFF | NA | TRBV4-1 | NA | TRBJ1-1
TGTGCCAGCAGCCAAGGAGGCGAGCAGTACTTC | CASSQGGEQYF | NA | TRBV14 | NA | TRBJ2-7
TGTGCCAGCAGCTCGGACAGGGTTCGGGGCAATCAGCCCCAGCATTTT | CASSSDRVRGNQPQHF | NA | TRBV2 | TRBD1 | TRBJ1-5
TGCGCCAGCAGCCAGTGGGGACTAGGAGGAGAGACCCAGTACTTC | CASSQWGLGGETQYF | NA | TRBV4-1 | TRBD2 | TRBJ2-5
TGTGCCAGCAGTTTCGCGGGGTCTGGCACTGAAGCTTTCTTT | CASSFAGSGTEAFF | few | TRBV25-1 | NA | TRBJ1-1
TGCGCCAGCAGTGCGGACTATGGCTACACCTTC | CASSADYGYTF | NA | TRBV10-2 | NA | TRBJ1-2
TGTGCCAGCACCCCCCTCGAGGCCATACAAGAGACCCAGTACTTC | CASTPLEAIQETQYF | NA | TRBV2 | NA | TRBJ2-5
TGTGCCAGCAGCCGGTCCCCCAAGACCCAGTACTTC | CASSRSPKTQYF | few | TRBV28 | NA | TRBJ2-5
TGTGCCAGTAGCCCCAGGGGCGTCGGGAACACTGAAGCTTTCTTT | CASSPRGVGNTEAFF | once | TRBV19 | NA | TRBJ1-1
TGTGCCAGCAGTGAATTACAGGGGGCTAACTATGGCTACACCTTC | CASSELQGANYGYTF | NA | TRBV25-1 | TRBD1 | TRBJ1-2
TGCGCCAGCAGCCCCGCCCGGGACAGGGGCCAAGAGACCCAGTACTTC | CASSPARDRGQETQYF | once | TRBV5-1 | TRBD1 | TRBJ2-5
TGCAGTGCTAGCTCGGGCGGCTACACCTTC | CSASSGGYTF | NA | TRBV20-1 | NA | TRBJ1-2
TGCAGCGTTCACTCGGGACAAGACTACGAGCAGTACTTC | CSVHSGQDYEQYF | NA | TRBV29-1 | NA | TRBJ2-7
TGTGCCAGTACCCTAAACAGACAGACTGGAAACACCATATATTTT | CASTLNRQTGNTIYF | NA | TRBV19 | NA | TRBJ1-3
TGTGCCAGCAGCTTAGCGCTAGCGGGAGTGGCAGATACGCAGTATTTT | CASSLALAGVADTQYF | NA | TRBV7-2 | TRBD2 | TRBJ2-3
TGCGCCAGCAGCCAAGATATCCGGGACAGCTACAATGAGCAGTTCTTC | CASSQDIRDSYNEQFF | NA | TRBV4-1 | TRBD1 | TRBJ2-1